This TCR beta chain was profiled in a study of T cells after yellow fever vaccination (dated by TCRdb to between 2018 and 2021). In terms of the full investigation: The SMART-Seq v4 Ultra Low Input RNA kit was used to prepare libraries from fractions with low cell numbers. To follow T-cell clones before and after primary and booster YFV17D yellow fever vaccination, bulk TCR alpha and beta repertoires were sequenced over time. Two healthy male donors, one aged 18 to 30 and one aged 30 to 40 years, were included in the cohort. Blood was drawn at multiple timepoints before and after primary and secondary immunization, with bulk PBMC replicates and cell subsets isolated. General conclusions and limits of the study: FACS-sorted repertoires could contain abundant contaminating clonotypes from the bulk population, so computational filtering was required. Most clones expanded after primary vaccination (almost 97% of CD4 and around 88% of CD8) were re-detected after the booster, suggesting that broad memory maintenance occurred. Because only a couple of donors were included in the study, the extent to which the findings can be generalized is limited. A small fraction of clonotypes appeared in both the CD4 and CD8 compartments, likely as a result of convergent recombination. The secondary T-cell response was weaker than the primary response but faster, peaking on day 5 instead of day 15.

This specimen's treatment or condition label, per the study, means: live attenuated yellow fever vaccine strain. At each blood-draw timepoint, two biological replicates of bulk PBMCs were obtained. PBMCs were isolated from peripheral blood using a standard Ficoll-Paque protocol. TriZol was used to extract RNA from bulk PBMCs, from CD4 and CD8 fractions, and from dextramer-positive and dextramer-negative fractions. TCR cDNA was synthesized by 5'RACE template switching, through which a universal primer site and unique molecular identifiers were introduced. cDNA synthesis was primed from both the TCR alpha and TCR beta constant segments. Library amplification used two PCR steps, and the second PCR step added sample barcodes and sequencing adapters. Sequencing of the libraries was done on either Illumina HiSeq 2500 (2x100 bp) or NovaSeq (2x150 bp). For the original study's pipeline: MIGEC handled demultiplexing of reads and collapsing into UMI consensus sequences, while MiXCR performed V(D)J alignment. Using edgeR on replicate PBMC samples, clonotypes were called vaccine-responding if FDR was below 0.01 and the log2 fold change was above 5 up to day 15. CD4 or CD8 identity was assigned to each bulk clonotype according to whether the clonotype was present at higher abundance in the sequenced CD4 repertoire or the sequenced CD8 repertoire. TCRdb trimmed public reads at Q25 via fastp, called clones via MiXCR and kept in-frame beta chains. Rows with a matching CDR3 protein are joined into one entry that keeps the most common DNA and genes. TCRdb, not the authors, supplied the V and J calls. This sample has under 600,000 distinct CDR3 sequences in its table, and 21% of those were observed once. The top ten clones comprise approximately 16% of the sample.

V loses 5 bases of germline sequence and J loses 2 bases, and the interval between the two ends is 15 bases. Including cysteine and phenylalanine, the CDR3 has 14 amino acids. The DNA shown is the 42-base CDR3, in frame from base 1. The germline V gene (reference sequence) specifies DFQATT as CDR1 and SNEGSKA as CDR2. Points on this clonotype: Its antigen has not been determined. The record has no base qualities; no much larger clone is one base away.

The sequence was collected from a man between 18 and 29 years old who received the YFV17D yellow fever vaccine. The material sequenced was PBMCs, taken roughly 23 days after the first yellow fever vaccination. This sequence uses TRBV20-1 and TRBJ1-1; TRBD1 is a possible D gene, resting on 6 matching bases. The nucleotide sequence is TGCAGTGCTGGGGGCGAGTCTCTAAACACTGAAGCTTTCTTT. Translated, this gives CSAGGESLNTEAFF.